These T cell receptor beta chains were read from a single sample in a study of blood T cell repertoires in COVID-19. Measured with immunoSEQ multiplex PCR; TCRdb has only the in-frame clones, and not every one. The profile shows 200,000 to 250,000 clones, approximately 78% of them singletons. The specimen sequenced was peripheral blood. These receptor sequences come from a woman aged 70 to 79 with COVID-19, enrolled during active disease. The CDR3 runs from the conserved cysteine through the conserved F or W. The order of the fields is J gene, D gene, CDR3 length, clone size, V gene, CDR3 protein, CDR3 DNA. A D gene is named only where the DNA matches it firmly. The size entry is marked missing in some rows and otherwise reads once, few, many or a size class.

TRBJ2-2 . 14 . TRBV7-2 CASSRDTGPGELFF TGTGCCAGCAGCCGGGACACCGGCCCCGGGGAGCTGTTTTTT
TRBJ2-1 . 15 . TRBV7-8 CASSTGAGRINEQFF TGTGCCAGCAGTACCGGGGCGGGACGAATTAATGAGCAGTTCTTC
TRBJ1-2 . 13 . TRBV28 CASSSQARVGYTF TGTGCCAGCAGTTCACAGGCTCGGGTTGGCTACACCTTC
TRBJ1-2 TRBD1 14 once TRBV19 CASSIQTGVHGYTF TGTGCCAGTAGTATTCAGACAGGGGTTCATGGCTACACCTTC
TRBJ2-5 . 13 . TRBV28 CASVPRESETQYF TGTGCCAGCGTCCCGCGGGAAAGCGAGACCCAGTACTTC
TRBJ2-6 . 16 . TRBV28 CASSLLGAGGANVLTF TGTGCCAGCAGTTTACTGGGGGCGGGCGGGGCCAACGTCCTGACTTTC
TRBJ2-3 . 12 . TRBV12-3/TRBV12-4 CASSANSDTQYF TGTGCCAGCAGTGCAAACTCAGATACGCAGTATTTT
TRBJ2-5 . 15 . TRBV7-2 CASSLVGGSWETQYF TGTGCCAGCAGCTTAGTCGGCGGGTCGTGGGAGACCCAGTACTTC
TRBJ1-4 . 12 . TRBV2 CASSGGPRELFF TGTGCCAGCAGTGGGGGCCCCCGGGAACTGTTTTTT
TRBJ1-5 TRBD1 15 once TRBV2 CASRADRGRNQPQHF TGTGCCAGCAGGGCAGACAGGGGACGCAATCAGCCCCAGCATTTT
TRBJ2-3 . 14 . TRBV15 CATRRQAYTDTQYF TGTGCCACCAGACGACAGGCATATACAGATACGCAGTATTTT
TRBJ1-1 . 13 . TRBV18 CASSPAVNTEAFF TGTGCCAGCTCACCGGCAGTAAACACTGAAGCTTTCTTT
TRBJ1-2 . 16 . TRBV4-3 CASSQVPSPGFYGYTF TGCGCCAGCAGCCAAGTTCCGTCGCCAGGGTTCTATGGCTACACCTTC
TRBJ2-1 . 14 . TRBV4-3 CASSQVGAFNEQFF TGCGCCAGCAGCCAAGTTGGAGCCTTCAATGAGCAGTTCTTC
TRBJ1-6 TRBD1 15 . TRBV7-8 CASSWSGTGDSPLHF TGTGCCAGCAGCTGGTCCGGGACAGGGGATTCACCCCTCCACTTT
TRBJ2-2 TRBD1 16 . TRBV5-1 CASSLGGTGNTGELFF TGCGCCAGCAGCTTGGGCGGGACAGGTAACACCGGGGAGCTGTTTTTT
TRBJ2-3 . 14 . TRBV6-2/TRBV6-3 CASSYIPRTDTQYF TGTGCCAGCAGTTACATTCCTCGCACAGATACGCAGTATTTT
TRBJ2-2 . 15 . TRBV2 CASSERLSDTGELFF TGTGCCAGCAGTGAACGTCTTAGCGACACCGGGGAGCTGTTTTTT
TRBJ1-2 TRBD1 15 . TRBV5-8 CASSTGQGRAYGYTF TGTGCCAGCAGCACAGGACAGGGTCGGGCCTATGGCTACACCTTC
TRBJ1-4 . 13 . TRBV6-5 CASIGGAGEKLFF TGTGCCAGCATTGGGGGAGCGGGTGAAAAACTGTTTTTT
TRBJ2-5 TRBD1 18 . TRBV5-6 CASGRVGQGAMKQETQYF TGTGCCAGCGGCCGGGTAGGACAGGGGGCAATGAAGCAAGAGACCCAGTACTTC
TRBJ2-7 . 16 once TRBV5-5 CASSTLGGPVSYEQYF TGTGCCAGCAGCACCCTCGGGGGACCCGTCTCCTACGAGCAGTACTTC
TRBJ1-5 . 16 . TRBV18 CASSREMEGEGQPQHF TGTGCCAGCTCACGAGAAATGGAAGGGGAAGGGCAGCCCCAGCATTTT
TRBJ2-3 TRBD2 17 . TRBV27 CASSFRREGLVTDTQYF TGTGCCAGCAGTTTTAGGCGGGAGGGCCTTGTCACAGATACGCAGTATTTT
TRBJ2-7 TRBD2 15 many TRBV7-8 CASSLPSGNIYEQYF TGTGCCAGCAGCTTACCTAGCGGGAATATCTACGAGCAGTACTTC
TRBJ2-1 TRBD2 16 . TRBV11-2 CASSVTMRLAGDEQFF TGTGCCAGCAGCGTTACCATGAGACTAGCGGGAGATGAGCAGTTCTTC
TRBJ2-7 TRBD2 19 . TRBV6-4 CAGRTAGGRAFVPPYEQYF TGTGCCGGCCGTACGGCGGGCGGGAGGGCCTTCGTCCCACCCTACGAGCAGTACTTC
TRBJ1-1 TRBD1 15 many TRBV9 CASSVEAGGNTEAFF TGTGCCAGCAGCGTAGAAGCAGGGGGTAACACTGAAGCTTTCTTT
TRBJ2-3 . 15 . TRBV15 CATSRQGRQADTQYF TGTGCCACCAGCAGACAGGGGAGACAGGCAGATACGCAGTATTTT
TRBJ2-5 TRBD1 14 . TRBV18 CASSPLDRGETQYF TGTGCCAGCTCACCACTGGACAGGGGAGAGACCCAGTACTTC
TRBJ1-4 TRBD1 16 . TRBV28 CASSLTTGTGSGKLFF TGTGCCAGCAGCCTGACGACCGGGACAGGGTCCGGAAAACTGTTTTTT
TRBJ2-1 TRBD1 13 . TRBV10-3 CAISLGQPNEQFF TGTGCCATCAGTCTGGGACAGCCGAATGAGCAGTTCTTC
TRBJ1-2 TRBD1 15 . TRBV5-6 CASSVGQGRAYGYTF TGTGCCAGCAGCGTTGGACAGGGGCGGGCGTATGGCTACACCTTC
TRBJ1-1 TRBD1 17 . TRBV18 CASSPLRTGLMNTEAFF TGTGCCAGCTCACCCCTTCGGACAGGGCTCATGAACACTGAAGCTTTCTTT
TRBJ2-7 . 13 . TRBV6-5 CASSYKAGNEQYF TGTGCCAGCAGTTATAAGGCGGGAAACGAGCAGTACTTC
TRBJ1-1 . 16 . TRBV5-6 CASSLSRERSTGFAFF TGTGCCAGCAGCTTGTCCCGAGAAAGGAGCACAGGGTTCGCTTTCTTT
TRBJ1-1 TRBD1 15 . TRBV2 CASSTGQGLNTEAFF TGTGCCAGCAGTACCGGACAGGGGTTGAACACTGAAGCTTTCTTT
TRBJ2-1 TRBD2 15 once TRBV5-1 CASGLAGATYNEQFF TGCGCCAGCGGACTAGCGGGAGCGACTTACAATGAGCAGTTCTTC
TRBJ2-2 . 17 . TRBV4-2 CASSQGPQGGNTGELFF TGTGCCAGCAGCCAAGGCCCCCAGGGAGGGAACACCGGGGAGCTGTTTTTT
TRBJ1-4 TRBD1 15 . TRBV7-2 CASSTGQGGREKLFF TGTGCCAGCAGCACGGGACAGGGGGGACGTGAAAAACTGTTTTTT